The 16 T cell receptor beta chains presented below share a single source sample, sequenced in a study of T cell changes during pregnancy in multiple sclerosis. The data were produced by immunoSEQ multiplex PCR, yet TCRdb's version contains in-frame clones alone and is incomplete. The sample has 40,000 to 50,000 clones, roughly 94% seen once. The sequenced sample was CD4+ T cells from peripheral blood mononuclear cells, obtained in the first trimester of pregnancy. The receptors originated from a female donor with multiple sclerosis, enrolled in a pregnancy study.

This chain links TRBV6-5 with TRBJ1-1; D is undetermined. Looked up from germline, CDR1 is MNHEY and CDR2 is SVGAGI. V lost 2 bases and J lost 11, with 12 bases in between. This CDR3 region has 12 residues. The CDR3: CASSYLRNLAFF. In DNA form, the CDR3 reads TGTGCCAGCAGTTACCTAAGAAATCTGGCTTTCTTT.

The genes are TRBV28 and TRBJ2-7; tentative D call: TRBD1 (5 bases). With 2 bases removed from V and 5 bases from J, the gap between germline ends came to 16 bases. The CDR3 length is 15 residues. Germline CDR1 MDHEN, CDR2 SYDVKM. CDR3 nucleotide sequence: TGTGCCAGCAGTTTAATTGGGGCCTTAGTAAACGAGCAGTACTTC. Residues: CASSLIGALVNEQYF.

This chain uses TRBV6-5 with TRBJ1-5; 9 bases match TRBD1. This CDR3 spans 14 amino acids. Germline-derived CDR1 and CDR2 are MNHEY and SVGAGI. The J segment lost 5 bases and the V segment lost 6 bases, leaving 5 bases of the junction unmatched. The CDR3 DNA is TGTGCCAGCAGCCTAGGACAGGGGCATCAGCCCCAGCATTTT. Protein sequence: CASSLGQGHQPQHF.

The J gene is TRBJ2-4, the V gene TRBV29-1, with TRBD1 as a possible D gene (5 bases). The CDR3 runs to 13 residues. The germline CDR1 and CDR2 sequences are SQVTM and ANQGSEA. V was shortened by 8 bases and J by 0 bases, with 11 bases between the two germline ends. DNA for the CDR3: TGCAGCTTTTGGGGCGTAGCCAAAAACATTCAGTACTTC. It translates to CSFWGVAKNIQYF.

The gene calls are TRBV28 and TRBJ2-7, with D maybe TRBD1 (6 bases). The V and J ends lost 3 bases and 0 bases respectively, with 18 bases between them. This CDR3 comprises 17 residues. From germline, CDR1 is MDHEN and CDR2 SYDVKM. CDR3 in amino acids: CASSFVLWDTSSYEQYF. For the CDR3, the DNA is TGTGCCAGCAGTTTCGTTCTCTGGGACACCAGCTCCTACGAGCAGTACTTC.

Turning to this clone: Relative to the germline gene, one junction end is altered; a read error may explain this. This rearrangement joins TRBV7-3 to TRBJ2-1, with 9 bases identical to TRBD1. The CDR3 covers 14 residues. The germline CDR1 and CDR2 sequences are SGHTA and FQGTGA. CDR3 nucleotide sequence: TGTGCCAGCAGCTCGGACAGGGGTTACACTGAGCAGTTCTTC. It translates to CASSSDRGYTEQFF.

CDR3 residues: CASSVGEVAYEQYF. In DNA, the CDR3 is TGTGCCAGTAGTGTTGGGGAGGTGGCCTACGAGCAGTACTTC. The V gene is TRBV19, the J gene TRBJ2-7; possible D gene TRBD2, 6 bases. Trimming stripped 5 bases from V and 2 bases from J, with 13 bases between. This CDR3 comprises 14 residues. Germline assignment: CDR1 LNHDA and CDR2 SQIVND (reference sequence). Full variable domain (outside the CDR3, taken from reference TRBV19 and TRBJ2-7): DGGITQSPKYLFRKEGQNVTLSCEQNLNHDAMYWYRQDPGQGLRLIYYSQIVNDFQKGDIAEGYSVSREKKESFPLTVTSAQKNPTAFYLCASSVGEVAYEQYFGPGTRLTVT.

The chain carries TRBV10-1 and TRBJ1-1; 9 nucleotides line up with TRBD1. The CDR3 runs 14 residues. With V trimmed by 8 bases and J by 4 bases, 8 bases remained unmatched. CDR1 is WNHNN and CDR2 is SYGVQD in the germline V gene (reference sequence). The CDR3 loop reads CASHTTGGCTEAFF. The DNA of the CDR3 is TGCGCCAGCCATACTACAGGGGGCTGCACTGAAGCTTTCTTT.

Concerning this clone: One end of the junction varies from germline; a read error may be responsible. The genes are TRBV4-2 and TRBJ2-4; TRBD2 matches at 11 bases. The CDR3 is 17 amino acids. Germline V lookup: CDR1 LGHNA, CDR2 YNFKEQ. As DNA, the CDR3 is TGTGCCAGCAGCCAAGATAACGCGGCTAGCGGGGGGCCGCCCCGGGTCTTC. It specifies CASSQDNAASGGPPRVF.

The CDR3 loop reads CASTVQGNSPLHF. CDR3 coding DNA: TGTGCCAGTACGGTACAGGGTAATTCACCCCTCCACTTT. The genes are TRBV19 and TRBJ1-6, with D possibly TRBD1 on 6 matching bases. CDR1 and CDR2 from the germline V gene are LNHDA and SQIVND (reference sequence). The CDR3 is 13 residues long. Trimming stripped 7 bases from V and 6 bases from J, with 10 bases between.

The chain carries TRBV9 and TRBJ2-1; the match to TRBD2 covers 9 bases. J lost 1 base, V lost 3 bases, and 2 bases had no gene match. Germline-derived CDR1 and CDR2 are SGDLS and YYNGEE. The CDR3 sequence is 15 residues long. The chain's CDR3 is CASSATSGSYNEQFF. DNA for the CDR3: TGTGCCAGCAGCGCGACTAGCGGTTCCTACAATGAGCAGTTCTTC. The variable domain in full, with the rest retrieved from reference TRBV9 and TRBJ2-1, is DSGVTQTPKHLITATGQRVTLRCSPRSGDLSVYWYQQSLDQGLQFLIQYYNGEERAKGNILERFSAQQFPDLHSELNLSSLELGDSALYFCASSATSGSYNEQFFGPGTRLTVL.

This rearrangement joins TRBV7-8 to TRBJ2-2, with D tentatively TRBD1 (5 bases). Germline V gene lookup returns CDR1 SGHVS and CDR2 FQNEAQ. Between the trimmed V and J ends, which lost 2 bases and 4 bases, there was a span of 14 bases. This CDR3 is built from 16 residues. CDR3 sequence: CASSLRKGVITGELFF. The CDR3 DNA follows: TGTGCCAGCAGCTTAAGGAAAGGGGTGATCACCGGGGAGCTGTTTTTT.

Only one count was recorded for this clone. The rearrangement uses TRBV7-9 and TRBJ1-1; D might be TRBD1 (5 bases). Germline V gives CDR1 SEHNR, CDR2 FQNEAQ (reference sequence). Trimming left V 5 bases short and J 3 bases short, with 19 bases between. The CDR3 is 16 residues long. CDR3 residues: CASSPPGRGEDTEAFF. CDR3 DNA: TGTGCCAGCAGCCCCCCGGGGAGGGGCGAGGACACTGAAGCTTTCTTT.

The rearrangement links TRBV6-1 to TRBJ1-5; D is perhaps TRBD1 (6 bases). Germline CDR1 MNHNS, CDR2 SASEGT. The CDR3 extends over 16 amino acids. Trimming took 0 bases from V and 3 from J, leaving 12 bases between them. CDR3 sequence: CASSEAGRGHNQPQHF. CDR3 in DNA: TGTGCCAGCAGTGAAGCGGGCAGGGGCCACAATCAGCCCCAGCATTTT.

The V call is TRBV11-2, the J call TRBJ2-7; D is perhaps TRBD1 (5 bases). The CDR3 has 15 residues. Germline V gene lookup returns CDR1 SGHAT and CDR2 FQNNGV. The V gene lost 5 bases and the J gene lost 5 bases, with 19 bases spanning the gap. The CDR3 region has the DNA TGTGCCAGCAGCACAGGTGTGGGGATTCGAAACGAGCAGTACTTC. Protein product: CASSTGVGIRNEQYF.

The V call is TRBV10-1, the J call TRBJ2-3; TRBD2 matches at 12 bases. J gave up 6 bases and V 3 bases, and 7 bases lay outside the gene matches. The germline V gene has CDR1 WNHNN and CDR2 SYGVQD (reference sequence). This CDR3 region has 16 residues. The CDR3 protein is CASSDPSGGATDTQYF. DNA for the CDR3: TGCGCCAGCAGTGACCCTAGCGGGGGGGCGACGGATACGCAGTATTTT.